This paragraph reports one TCR beta chain. These data originate in a study of blood T cell repertoires in COVID-19. Study at large: Sample material is recorded as cDNA or gDNA derived from T cells, B-cell-depleted T cells, or PBMCs.

This CDR3 comprises 14 residues. Trimming took 0 bases from V and 4 from J, leaving 8 bases between them. The germline V gene encodes CDR1 SEHNR and CDR2 FQNEAQ (reference sequence). Profiling relied on immunoSEQ multiplex PCR, and the TCRdb table lists in-frame clones only, not all of them. The sample includes around 260,000 clones, around 84% seen only once; the top ten take 4.2%. This TCR derives from a man aged 55 to 70 with acute or convalescent COVID-19. The sample comprised peripheral blood. This chain joins TRBV7-9 and TRBJ2-3; the D is unclear. Written as DNA, the CDR3 is TGTGCCAGCAGCTTAGCCATGCGGTCAGATACGCAGTATTTT. This encodes CASSLAMRSDTQYF.